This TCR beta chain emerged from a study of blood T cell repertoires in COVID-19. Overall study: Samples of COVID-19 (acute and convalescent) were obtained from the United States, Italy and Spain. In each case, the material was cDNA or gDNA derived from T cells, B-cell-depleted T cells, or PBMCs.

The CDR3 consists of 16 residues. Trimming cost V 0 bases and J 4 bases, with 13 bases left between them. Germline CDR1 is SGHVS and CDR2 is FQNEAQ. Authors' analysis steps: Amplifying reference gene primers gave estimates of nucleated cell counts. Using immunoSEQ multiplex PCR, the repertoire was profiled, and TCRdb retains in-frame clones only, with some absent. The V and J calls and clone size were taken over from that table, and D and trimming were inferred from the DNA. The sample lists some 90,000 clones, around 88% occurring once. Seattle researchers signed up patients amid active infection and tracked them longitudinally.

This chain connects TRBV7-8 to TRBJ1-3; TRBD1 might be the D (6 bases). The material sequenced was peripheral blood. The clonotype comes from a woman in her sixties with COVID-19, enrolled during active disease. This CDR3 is CASSLAGGALGNTIYF. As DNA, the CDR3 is TGTGCCAGCAGCTTAGCTGGGGGGGCCTTGGGAAACACCATATATTTT.